Listed below are T cell receptor beta chains from one sample, sequenced in a study of cytomegalovirus exposure and HLA in healthy donors. Method: immunoSEQ multiplex PCR; TCRdb's copy keeps in-frame clones and lacks some. The table lists 99,000 or so clones, 13% to 15% of them singletons. Specimen: PBMCs. The receptors originated from a female donor in good health and CMV-seronegative. Both conserved end residues are part of each CDR3.

J gene: TRBJ2-7
V gene: TRBV7-9
CDR3 protein: CASSPGQGASEQYF

J gene: TRBJ2-1
V gene: TRBV29-1
CDR3 protein: CSGGLARDEQFF

J gene: TRBJ2-7
V gene: TRBV27
CDR3 protein: CASSGERTGRYEQYF

J gene: TRBJ2-3
V gene: TRBV19
CDR3 protein: CASGYRDRGSDTQYF

J gene: TRBJ2-2
V gene: TRBV5-1
CDR3 protein: CASSLGTGGNGELFF

J gene: TRBJ1-1
V gene: TRBV4-3
CDR3 protein: CASSYRGGTNTEAFF

J gene: TRBJ1-1
V gene: TRBV2
CDR3 protein: CASRDSEIGGEAFF

J gene: TRBJ2-7
V gene: TRBV6-1
CDR3 protein: CASRGDSYEQYF

J gene: TRBJ2-3
V gene: TRBV28
CDR3 protein: CASSHGTPSLDTQYF

J gene: TRBJ1-1
V gene: TRBV6-5
CDR3 protein: CATGLSMNTEAFF

J gene: TRBJ1-4
V gene: TRBV7-6
CDR3 protein: CASSSDRVNEKLFF

J gene: TRBJ1-5
V gene: TRBV30
CDR3 protein: CAWSFMGPPPQHF

J gene: TRBJ1-5
V gene: TRBV5-1
CDR3 protein: CASSPSGRGQPQHF

J gene: TRBJ2-7
V gene: TRBV30
CDR3 protein: CAWSLGIRDRGRKEQYF

J gene: TRBJ1-3
V gene: TRBV2
CDR3 protein: CASSEDRGTGNTIYF

J gene: TRBJ2-7
V gene: TRBV7-8
CDR3 protein: CASSLLATAYEQYF

J gene: TRBJ2-2
V gene: TRBV10-1
CDR3 protein: CASSEAGNTGELFF

J gene: TRBJ1-1
V gene: TRBV9
CDR3 protein: CASSVVTGVDTEAFF

J gene: TRBJ2-1
V gene: TRBV7-3
CDR3 protein: CASSSGTSGIQFF

J gene: TRBJ1-2
V gene: TRBV7-2
CDR3 protein: CASSLDRAGYTF

J gene: TRBJ2-7
V gene: TRBV4-1
CDR3 protein: CASSHRDRGVEEQYF

J gene: TRBJ2-3
V gene: TRBV30
CDR3 protein: CAWTNRNAIPSTDTQYF

J gene: TRBJ1-1
V gene: TRBV7-2
CDR3 protein: CASSFNKFTEAFF

J gene: TRBJ2-7
V gene: TRBV5-1
CDR3 protein: CASSREGSGGSYEQYF

J gene: TRBJ2-1
V gene: TRBV4-3
CDR3 protein: CASSQGAGPTYNEQFF

J gene: TRBJ2-3
V gene: TRBV4-3
CDR3 protein: CASSQGGAASTDTQYF

J gene: TRBJ1-1
V gene: TRBV7-9
CDR3 protein: CASREGNIGTVMNTEAFF

J gene: TRBJ2-3
V gene: TRBV7-2
CDR3 protein: CASTGQDTSTDTQYF

J gene: TRBJ1-1
V gene: TRBV7-8
CDR3 protein: CASSLGHADSGGAFF

J gene: TRBJ1-2
V gene: TRBV18
CDR3 protein: CASSSGTGKSYGYTF

J gene: TRBJ2-3
V gene: TRBV27
CDR3 protein: CAIGSRYTQYF

J gene: TRBJ2-1
V gene: TRBV28
CDR3 protein: CASLSGLADYGEQFF

J gene: TRBJ1-1
V gene: TRBV30
CDR3 protein: CARGLSNTEAFF

J gene: TRBJ2-3
V gene: TRBV7-2
CDR3 protein: CASRVNWAVGTDTQYF

J gene: TRBJ2-7
V gene: TRBV7-2
CDR3 protein: CASSLTSGSYEQYF